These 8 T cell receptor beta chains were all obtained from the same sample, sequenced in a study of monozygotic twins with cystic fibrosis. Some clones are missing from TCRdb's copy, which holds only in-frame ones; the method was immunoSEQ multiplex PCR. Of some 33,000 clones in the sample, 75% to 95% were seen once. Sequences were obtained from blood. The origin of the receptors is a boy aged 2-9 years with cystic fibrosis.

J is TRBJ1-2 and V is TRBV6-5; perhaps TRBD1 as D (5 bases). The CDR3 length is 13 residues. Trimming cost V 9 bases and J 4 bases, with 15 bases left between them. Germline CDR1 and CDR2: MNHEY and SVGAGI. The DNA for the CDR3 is TGTGCCAGTCGTGAGGGGCAGGGCTATGGCTACACCTTC. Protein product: CASREGQGYGYTF.

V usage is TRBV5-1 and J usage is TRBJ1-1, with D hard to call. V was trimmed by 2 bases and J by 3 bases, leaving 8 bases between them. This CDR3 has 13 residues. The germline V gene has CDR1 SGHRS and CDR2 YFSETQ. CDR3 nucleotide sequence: TGCGCCAGCAGCTTCGGCTGGTACACTGAAGCTTTCTTT. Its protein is CASSFGWYTEAFF.

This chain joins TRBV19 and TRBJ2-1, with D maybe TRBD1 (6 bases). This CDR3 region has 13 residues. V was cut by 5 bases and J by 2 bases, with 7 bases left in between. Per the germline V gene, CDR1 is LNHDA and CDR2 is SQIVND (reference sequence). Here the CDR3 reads CASSSGAYNEQFF. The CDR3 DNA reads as TGTGCCAGTAGTTCAGGGGCCTACAATGAGCAGTTCTTC. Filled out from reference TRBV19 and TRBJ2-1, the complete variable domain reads DGGITQSPKYLFRKEGQNVTLSCEQNLNHDAMYWYRQDPGQGLRLIYYSQIVNDFQKGDIAEGYSVSREKKESFPLTVTSAQKNPTAFYLCASSSGAYNEQFFGPGTRLTVL.

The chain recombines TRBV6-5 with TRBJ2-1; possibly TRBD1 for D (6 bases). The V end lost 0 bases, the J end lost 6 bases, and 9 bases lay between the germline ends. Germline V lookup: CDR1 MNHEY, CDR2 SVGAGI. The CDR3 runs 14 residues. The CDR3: CASSYSTGANEQFF. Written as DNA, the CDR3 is TGTGCCAGCAGTTACTCGACAGGAGCCAATGAGCAGTTCTTC.

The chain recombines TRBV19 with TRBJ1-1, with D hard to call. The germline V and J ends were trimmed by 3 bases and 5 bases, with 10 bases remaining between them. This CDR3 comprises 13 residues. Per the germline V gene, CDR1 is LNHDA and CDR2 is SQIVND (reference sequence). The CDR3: CASSIERGTEAFF. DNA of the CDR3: TGTGCCAGTAGTATTGAGAGAGGGACTGAAGCTTTCTTT.

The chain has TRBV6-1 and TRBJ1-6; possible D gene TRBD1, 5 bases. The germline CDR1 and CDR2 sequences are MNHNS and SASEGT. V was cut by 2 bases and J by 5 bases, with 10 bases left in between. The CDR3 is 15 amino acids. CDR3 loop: CASSERGGDNSPLHF. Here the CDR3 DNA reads TGTGCCAGCAGTGAACGGGGGGGGGATAATTCACCCCTCCACTTT.

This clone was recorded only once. CDR3 amino acids: CASSYRDGTLASGANVLTF. The CDR3 DNA follows: TGCGCCAGCAGCTATAGGGACGGGACATTGGCCTCTGGGGCCAACGTCCTGACTTTC. V is TRBV5-1 and J is TRBJ2-6; a weak D match, TRBD1 (6 bases). V lost 3 bases and J lost 0, with 19 bases in between. This CDR3 is built from 19 residues. In germline, CDR1 is SGHRS, CDR2 YFSETQ.

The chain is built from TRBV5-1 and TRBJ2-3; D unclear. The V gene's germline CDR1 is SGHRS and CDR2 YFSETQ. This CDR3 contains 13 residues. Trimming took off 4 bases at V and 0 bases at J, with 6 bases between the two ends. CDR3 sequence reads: CASSPQSTDTQYF. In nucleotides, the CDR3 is TGCGCCAGCAGCCCCCAGAGCACAGATACGCAGTATTTT.